The clone carrying this TCR beta chain was seen at least ten times. Its antigen is not known. Coverage ceases 3 residues before the CDR3 finishes, and the germline J gene fills in the end. The repertoire was sequenced with immunoSEQ multiplex PCR; TCRdb's copy has only in-frame clones and lacks some. This sample has approximately 81,000 clones and no singletons, with approximately 0.8% in the ten largest. Caucasian heritage predominated among both patients and controls. The CDR3 runs 15 residues. V dropped 1 base and J dropped 1; count of bases not matched to a gene: 5. Germline CDR1 is GTSNPN and CDR2 is SVGIG (reference sequence). The sample originates from a study of T cell clonality in common variable immunodeficiency. Study observations and caveats: CVID subjects showed higher TCRbeta clonality than healthy controls. What drives increased CVID clonality needs T cell subpopulation sequencing.

Sequences were obtained from peripheral blood mononuclear cells. V is TRBV30 and J is TRBJ1-2, with 8 bases that match TRBD1. The TCR comes from a person between 18 and 69 years old in good health. The CDR3 region is CAWSDTGQGNYGYTF. CDR3 DNA (partial): TGTGCCTGGAGTGACACCGGACAGGGTAACTATGGC.